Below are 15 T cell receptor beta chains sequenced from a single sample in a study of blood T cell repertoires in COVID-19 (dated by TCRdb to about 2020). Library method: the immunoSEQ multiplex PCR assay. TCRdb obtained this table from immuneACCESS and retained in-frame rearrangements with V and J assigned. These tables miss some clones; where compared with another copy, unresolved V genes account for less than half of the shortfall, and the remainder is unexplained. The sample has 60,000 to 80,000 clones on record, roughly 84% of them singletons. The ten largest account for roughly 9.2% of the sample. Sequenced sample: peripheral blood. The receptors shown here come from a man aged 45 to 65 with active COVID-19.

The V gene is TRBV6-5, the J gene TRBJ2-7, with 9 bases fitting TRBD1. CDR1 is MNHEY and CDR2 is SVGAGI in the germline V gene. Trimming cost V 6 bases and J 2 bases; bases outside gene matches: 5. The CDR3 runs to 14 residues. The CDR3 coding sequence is TGTGCCAGCAGCCGGAGACAGGGGGCCTACGAGCAGTACTTC. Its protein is CASSRRQGAYEQYF.

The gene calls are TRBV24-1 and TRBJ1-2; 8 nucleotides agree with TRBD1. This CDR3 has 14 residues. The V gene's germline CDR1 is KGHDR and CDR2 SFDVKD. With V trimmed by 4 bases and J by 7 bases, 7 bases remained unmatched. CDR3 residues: CATSDPGQGLGYTF. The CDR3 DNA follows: TGTGCCACCAGTGACCCCGGACAGGGTCTTGGCTACACCTTC.

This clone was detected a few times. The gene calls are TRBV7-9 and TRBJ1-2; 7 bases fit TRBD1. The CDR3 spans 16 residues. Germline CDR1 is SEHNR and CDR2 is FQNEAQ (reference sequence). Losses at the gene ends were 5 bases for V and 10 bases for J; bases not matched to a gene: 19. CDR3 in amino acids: CASSEGTADYSGSYTF. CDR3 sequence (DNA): TGTGCCAGCAGCGAAGGGACAGCGGATTATTCTGGATCCTACACCTTC. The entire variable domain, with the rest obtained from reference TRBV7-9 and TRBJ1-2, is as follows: DTGVSQNPRHKITKRGQNVTFRCDPISEHNRLYWYRQTLGQGPEFLTYFQNEAQLEKSRLLSDRFSAERPKGSFSTLEIQRTEQGDSAMYLCASSEGTADYSGSYTFGSGTRLTVV.

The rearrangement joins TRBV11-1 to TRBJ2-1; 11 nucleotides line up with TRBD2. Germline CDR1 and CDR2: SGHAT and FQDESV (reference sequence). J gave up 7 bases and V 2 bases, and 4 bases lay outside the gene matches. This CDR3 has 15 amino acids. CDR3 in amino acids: CASSLTSGSRNEQFF. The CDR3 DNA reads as TGTGCCAGCAGCTTAACTAGCGGGAGCCGGAATGAGCAGTTCTTC. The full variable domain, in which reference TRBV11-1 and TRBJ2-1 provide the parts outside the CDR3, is EAEVAQSPRYKITEKSQAVAFWCDPISGHATLYWYRQILGQGPELLVQFQDESVVDDSQLPKDRFSAERLKGVDSTLKIQPAELGDSAMYLCASSLTSGSRNEQFFGPGTRLTVL.

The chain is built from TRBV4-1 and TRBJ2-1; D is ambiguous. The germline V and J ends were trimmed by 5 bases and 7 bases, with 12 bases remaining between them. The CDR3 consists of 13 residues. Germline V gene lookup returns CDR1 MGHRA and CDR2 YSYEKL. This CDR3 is CASSMPVENEQFF. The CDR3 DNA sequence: TGCGCCAGCAGCATGCCCGTGGAGAATGAGCAGTTCTTC.

The DNA for the CDR3 is TGTGCCAGCAGTCGGACAGGGTTCTATGGCTACACCTTC. Translation: CASSRTGFYGYTF. The V gene is TRBV28, the J gene TRBJ1-2, with TRBD1 identical over 8 bases. CDR3 length: 13 amino acids. The V gene's germline CDR1 is MDHEN and CDR2 SYDVKM. After removal of 5 bases from V and 4 bases from J, the junction contained 3 bases not matched to a gene.

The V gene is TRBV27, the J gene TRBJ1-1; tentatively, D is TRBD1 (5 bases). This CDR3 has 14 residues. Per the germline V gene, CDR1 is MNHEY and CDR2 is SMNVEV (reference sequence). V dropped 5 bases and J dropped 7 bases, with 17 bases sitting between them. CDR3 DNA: TGTGCCAGCAGTGAATTGTCGGGGGAGGGTGAAGCTTTCTTT. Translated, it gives CASSELSGEGEAFF.

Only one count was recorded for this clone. CDR3 DNA: TGTGCCAGCAGCTTTAACCGGGAGGATCAGCCCCAGCATTTT. Encoded protein: CASSFNREDQPQHF. The chain employs TRBV7-9 and TRBJ1-5, with D unclear. The CDR3 sequence is 14 residues long. Per the germline V gene, CDR1 is SEHNR and CDR2 is FQNEAQ (reference sequence). V lost 3 bases and J lost 5, with 11 bases in between.

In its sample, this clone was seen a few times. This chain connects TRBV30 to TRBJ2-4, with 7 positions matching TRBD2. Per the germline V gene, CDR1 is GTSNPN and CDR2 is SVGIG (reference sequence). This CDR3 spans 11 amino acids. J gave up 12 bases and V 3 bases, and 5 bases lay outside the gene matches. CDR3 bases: TGTGCCTGGAGCTGGGAGGGCCCTCAGTACTTC. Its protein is CAWSWEGPQYF.

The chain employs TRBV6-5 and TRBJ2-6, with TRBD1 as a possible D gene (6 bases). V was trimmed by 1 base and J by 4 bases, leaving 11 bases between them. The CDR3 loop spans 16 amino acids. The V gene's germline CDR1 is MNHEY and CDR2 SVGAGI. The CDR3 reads CASSYYRGQGANVLTF. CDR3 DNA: TGTGCCAGCAGTTACTATCGAGGACAGGGGGCCAACGTCCTGACTTTC.

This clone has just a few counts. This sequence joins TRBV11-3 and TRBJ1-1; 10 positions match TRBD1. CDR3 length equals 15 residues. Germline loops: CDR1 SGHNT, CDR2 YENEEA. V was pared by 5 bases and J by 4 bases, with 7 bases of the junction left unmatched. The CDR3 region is CASSHGQGGSTEAFF. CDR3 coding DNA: TGTGCCAGCAGCCATGGACAGGGGGGGAGCACTGAAGCTTTCTTT.

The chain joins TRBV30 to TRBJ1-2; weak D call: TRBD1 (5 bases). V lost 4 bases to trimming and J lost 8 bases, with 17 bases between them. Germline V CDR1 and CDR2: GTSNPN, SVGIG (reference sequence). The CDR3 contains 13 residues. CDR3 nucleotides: TGTGCCTGGAATCTGGGGCGCGAATCGGGCTACACCTTC. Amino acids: CAWNLGRESGYTF.

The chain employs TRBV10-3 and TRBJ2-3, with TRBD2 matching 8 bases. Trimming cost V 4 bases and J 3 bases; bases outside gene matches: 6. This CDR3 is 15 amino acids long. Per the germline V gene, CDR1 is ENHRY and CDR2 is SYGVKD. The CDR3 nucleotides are TGTGCCATCAGTGCCGGGGGGGCCAAAACAGATACGCAGTATTTT. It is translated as CAISAGGAKTDTQYF.

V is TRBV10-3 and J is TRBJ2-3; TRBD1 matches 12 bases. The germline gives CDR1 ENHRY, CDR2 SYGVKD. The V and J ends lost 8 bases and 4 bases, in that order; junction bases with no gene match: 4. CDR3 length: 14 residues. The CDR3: CAIRGTGGADTQYF. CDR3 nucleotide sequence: TGTGCCATCCGCGGGACAGGGGGCGCAGATACGCAGTATTTT.

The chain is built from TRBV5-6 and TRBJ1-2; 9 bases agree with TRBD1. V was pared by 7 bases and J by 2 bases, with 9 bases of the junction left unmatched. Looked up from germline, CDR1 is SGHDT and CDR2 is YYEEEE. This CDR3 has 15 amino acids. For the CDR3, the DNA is TGTGCCAGCCGATTAACAGGGGGCACCAACTATGGCTACACCTTC. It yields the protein CASRLTGGTNYGYTF.